Following are 26 T cell receptor beta chains from one sample sequenced in a study of blood T cells in healthy people across ages (dated by TCRdb to the mid-2010s). The library relied on 5' RACE. These reads were obtained on an Illumina HiSeq 2500. A second PCR of about 6 to 11 cycles was performed with a sample-barcoded 5' primer and a J-beta primer mix. TCRdb itself trimmed the public reads at Q25 with fastp, ran MiXCR and retained productive beta chains. Rows with a matching CDR3 protein are joined into one entry that keeps the most common DNA and genes. The sample includes approximately 810,000 distinct CDR3 sequences, with 25% to 30% observed a single time. The top ten constitute roughly 17% of the sample. The sample taken for sequencing was blood. The source is a woman at least 80 years old in good health.

This clonotype came up many times. The rearrangement joins TRBV10-3 to TRBJ2-5; 7 bases align to TRBD1. V gave up 6 bases and J gave up 5 bases; unmatched junction bases: 6. Germline V gives CDR1 ENHRY, CDR2 SYGVKD. The CDR3 has 13 amino acids. The CDR3, as DNA: TGTGCCATCAGCAGACAGGGTGGGGAGACCCAGTACTTC. Its translation: CAISRQGGETQYF.

This clonotype appeared many times. The chain recombines TRBV20-1 with TRBJ2-3; tentative D call: TRBD1 (5 bases). Looked up from germline, CDR1 is DFQATT and CDR2 is SNEGSKA (reference sequence). Trimming shortened V by 3 bases and J by 0 bases, and 10 bases separated the two germline ends. The CDR3 contains 14 residues. The CDR3 DNA follows: TGCAGTGCTAGTTCAAGGGGAAGCACAGATACGCAGTATTTT. Encoded protein: CSASSRGSTDTQYF.

The genes are TRBV2 and TRBJ2-3; 8 bases are a match to TRBD1. J lost 3 bases, V lost 4 bases, and 6 bases had no gene match. This CDR3 is built from 15 residues. The germline gives CDR1 SNHLY, CDR2 FYNNEI. CDR3: CASSVARGLTDTQYF. CDR3 coding DNA: TGTGCCAGCAGTGTCGCCAGGGGGCTTACAGATACGCAGTATTTT.

This clonotype occurred a few times. The chain has TRBV11-2 and TRBJ1-1; D uncertain. Germline V gene sequence: CDR1 SGHAT, CDR2 FQNNGV. Trimming took off 5 bases at V and 4 bases at J, with 14 bases between the two ends. The CDR3 spans 14 residues. The DNA of the CDR3 is TGTGCCAGCAGCATAGCCTTTTTGGGCACTGAAGCTTTCTTT. Its translation: CASSIAFLGTEAFF.

Ten or more counts support this clonotype. The V call is TRBV5-1, the J call TRBJ2-5; the match to TRBD1 covers 7 bases. With 4 bases clipped from V and 2 bases from J, the junction kept 5 bases outside the gene matches. CDR1 is SGHRS, CDR2 YFSETQ, per germline. The CDR3 covers 14 residues. The CDR3 protein is CASSPGQDQETQYF. CDR3 nucleotides: TGCGCCAGCAGCCCAGGACAGGATCAAGAGACCCAGTACTTC.

This clonotype came up once. J is TRBJ2-1 and V is TRBV20-1, with 14 bases matching TRBD2. Germline lookup yields CDR1 DFQATT and CDR2 SNEGSKA (reference sequence). The CDR3 runs 19 residues. J gave up 4 bases and V 0 bases, and 11 bases lay outside the gene matches. CDR3 sequence reads: CSARDSSRLAGGRYNEQFF. The CDR3 DNA follows: TGCAGTGCTAGAGATTCCTCTCGACTAGCGGGGGGGCGATACAATGAGCAGTTCTTC.

The rearrangement uses TRBV19 and TRBJ2-1; D uncertain. Looked up from germline, CDR1 is LNHDA and CDR2 is SQIVND (reference sequence). V was trimmed by 1 base and J by 0 bases, leaving 13 bases between them. This CDR3 region has 17 residues. The DNA for the CDR3 is TGTGCCAGTAGTATAGTCCACGGACGGTCCTCCTACAATGAGCAGTTCTTC. Its translation is CASSIVHGRSSYNEQFF.

A word on this clonotype: At one of its ends the junction is not consistent with the germline gene, which may arise from a read error. The chain has TRBV12-3 or TRBV12-4 and TRBJ1-5; no definite D call. The CDR3 length is 15 residues. The CDR3 DNA reads TGTGCCAGCAGTTTAAACCGGGCGAGCAATCAGCCCCGGCATTTT. Protein sequence: CASSLNRASNQPRHF.

The chain couples TRBV20-1 to TRBJ1-5; 7 nucleotides line up with TRBD1. V lost 7 bases to trimming and J lost 6 bases; unmatched junction nucleotides: 12. CDR1 DFQATT and CDR2 SNEGSKA come from the germline V gene (reference sequence). The CDR3 is 14 residues long. The CDR3 here is CSVRGNRAGQPQHF. In DNA form, the CDR3 reads TGCAGTGTCAGGGGGAACAGGGCTGGTCAGCCCCAGCATTTT.

Many counts were recorded for this clonotype. The rearrangement uses TRBV10-3 and TRBJ2-5; 8 bases line up with TRBD2. Germline loops: CDR1 ENHRY, CDR2 SYGVKD. With V trimmed by 8 bases and J by 2 bases, 7 bases remained unmatched. The CDR3 length is 14 residues. The DNA for the CDR3 is TGTGCCATCGGGCGGGGGGCCATTCAAGAGACCCAGTACTTC. Residues: CAIGRGAIQETQYF.

This clonotype occurred many times. This chain connects TRBV4-3 to TRBJ2-7; TRBD2 matches at 10 bases. V was clipped by 0 bases and J by 2 bases; unmatched bases: 1. Germline CDR1 is LGHNA and CDR2 is YSLEER. The CDR3 covers 15 residues. The CDR3 loop is CASSQELAGTYEQYF. The CDR3 DNA follows: TGCGCCAGCAGCCAAGAACTAGCGGGGACCTACGAGCAGTACTTC.

This clonotype was seen repeatedly, ten times or more. V and J are TRBV4-2 and TRBJ1-5; D ambiguous. V was cut by 0 bases and J by 5 bases, with 14 bases left in between. The CDR3 has 16 residues. Germline V lookup: CDR1 LGHNA, CDR2 YNFKEQ. CDR3 region: CASSQDPGSRHQPQHF. CDR3 nucleotides: TGTGCCAGCAGCCAAGATCCGGGCAGCCGACATCAGCCCCAGCATTTT.

A few counts support this clonotype. This may come from a read error, since a much larger clone is one base off. The chain joins TRBV29-1 to TRBJ2-1; D not resolved. Germline lookup yields CDR1 SQVTM and CDR2 ANQGSEA. The CDR3 contains 15 residues. V lost 4 bases and J lost 3, with 16 bases in between. CDR3 bases: TGCAGCGTTGGAGATTGGCGTTCAGGCTACAATGAGCAGTTCTTC. Its protein product is CSVGDWRSGYNEQFF.

As to this clonotype: Since a much larger clone is just one base distant, this may be a read error. V usage is TRBV12-3 or TRBV12-4 and J usage is TRBJ2-3; the D gene is possibly TRBD1 (7 bases). This CDR3 is 14 amino acids long. Trimming removed 8 bases at V and 3 bases at J, with 15 bases between. The CDR3 loop reads CASYETGRTDTQYF. Written as DNA, the CDR3 is TGTGCCAGCTACGAGACAGGGAGGACAGATACGCAGTATTTT.

Turning to this clonotype: This sequence may be a read error, since a much larger clone differs from it by one base. The chain combines TRBV28 with TRBJ2-5; possibly TRBD1 or TRBD2 for D (5 bases each). The V gene's germline CDR1 is MDHEN and CDR2 SYDVKM. Trimming took off 8 bases at V and 5 bases at J, with 21 bases between the two ends. There are 15 residues in the CDR3. This CDR3 is CASGSRAFGTETQYF. For the CDR3, the DNA is TGTGCCAGCGGCTCTCGGGCATTCGGGACCGAGACCCAGTACTTC.

The chain recombines TRBV18 with TRBJ2-5; D ambiguous. The CDR3 covers 13 residues. Germline V gene lookup returns CDR1 KGHSH and CDR2 LQKENI. V was trimmed by 2 bases and J by 11 bases, leaving 15 bases between them. The CDR3 DNA sequence: TGTGCCAGCTCACCAGTGGGGTACAATGAGCAGTACTTC. Residues: CASSPVGYNEQYF.

V and J are TRBV19 and TRBJ2-1, with 12 bases that match TRBD2. Trimming cost V 4 bases and J 7 bases; bases outside gene matches: 14. Germline CDR1 and CDR2: LNHDA and SQIVND (reference sequence). This CDR3 contains 18 residues. CDR3 coding DNA: TGTGCCAGTAGTACATGCCCCATAAGGACTAGCGGGGCGAATGAGCAGTTCTTC. Translation: CASSTCPIRTSGANEQFF.

In DNA form, the CDR3 reads TGTGCCAGCAGACCACAGGGGGTTACTAATTCACCCCTCCACTTT. Translation gives CASRPQGVTNSPLHF. This chain connects TRBV2 to TRBJ1-6, with 8 positions matching TRBD1. Germline-derived CDR1 and CDR2 are SNHLY and FYNNEI. V was pared by 6 bases and J by 6 bases, with 7 bases of the junction left unmatched. The CDR3 is 15 amino acids.

This clonotype was seen repeatedly, ten times or more. The chain joins TRBV6-6 to TRBJ2-1, with 8 positions matching TRBD2. The germline V gene has CDR1 MNHNY and CDR2 SVGAGI (reference sequence). The ends lost 6 bases at V and 9 bases at J; junction bases unmatched: 16. The CDR3 runs 16 residues. CDR3 sequence reads: CASRGLPGLGVVEQFF. The DNA for the CDR3 is TGTGCCAGCAGAGGGCTTCCGGGACTAGGAGTGGTTGAGCAGTTCTTC.

This clonotype showed up just a few times. The J gene is TRBJ1-4, the V gene TRBV7-9; 10 bases fit TRBD1. Germline CDR1 is SEHNR and CDR2 is FQNEAQ (reference sequence). This CDR3 is built from 14 residues. Trimming cost V 5 bases and J 6 bases; bases outside gene matches: 3. The CDR3 spells CASSGGQGDEKLFF. DNA of the CDR3: TGTGCCAGCAGCGGAGGACAGGGGGATGAAAAACTGTTTTTT.

The chain joins TRBV20-1 to TRBJ2-7; D is possibly TRBD1 or TRBD2 (5 bases each). Germline CDR1 is DFQATT and CDR2 is SNEGSKA (reference sequence). This CDR3 has 11 amino acids. V was shortened by 7 bases and J by 5 bases, with 12 bases between the two germline ends. In DNA form, the CDR3 reads TGCAGTGGACTTTGGGGGAACGAGCAGTACTTC. Translating it yields CSGLWGNEQYF.

This clonotype was recorded a few times. A much larger clone lies a single base off, so this may be a read error. The rearrangement links TRBV29-1 to TRBJ1-2; TRBD1 matches 10 bases. CDR1 and CDR2 from the germline V gene are SQVTM and ANQGSEA. With V trimmed by 6 bases and J by 8 bases, 3 bases remained unmatched. The CDR3 consists of 11 residues. CDR3 coding DNA: TGCAGCGTATGGACAGGGGGGGGCTACACCTTC. Its protein product is CSVWTGGGYTF.

This clonotype was recorded a few times. This sequence joins TRBV28 and TRBJ1-1; 7 bases fit TRBD1. There are 15 residues in the CDR3. Looked up from germline, CDR1 is MDHEN and CDR2 is SYDVKM. V lost 2 bases and J lost 5; bases outside the gene matches: 8. The DNA of the CDR3 is TGTGCCAGCAGTTTAGAGGCAGGGGGATTGACTGAAGCTTTCTTT. The encoded protein is CASSLEAGGLTEAFF.

The sample holds many counts of this clonotype. The gene calls are TRBV20-1 and TRBJ1-5, with D unclear. The germline V and J ends were trimmed by 0 bases and 2 bases, with 11 bases remaining between them. The germline V gene encodes CDR1 DFQATT and CDR2 SNEGSKA (reference sequence). The CDR3 has 15 amino acids. The CDR3 coding sequence is TGCAGTGCTAGAGATTTACACGGTCGCAATCAGCCCCAGCATTTT. This codes for CSARDLHGRNQPQHF.

This rearrangement joins TRBV25-1 to TRBJ2-1; TRBD2 matches 12 bases. The CDR3 has 17 residues. V gave up 4 bases and J gave up 4 bases; unmatched junction bases: 8. The germline V gene encodes CDR1 MGHDK and CDR2 SYGVNS. CDR3 sequence: CASSAVPTSGGYNEQFF. CDR3 DNA sequence: TGTGCCAGCAGTGCCGTACCTACTAGCGGGGGGTACAATGAGCAGTTCTTC.

This clonotype has only a few counts. The chain combines TRBV14 with TRBJ2-1; D call uncertain. This CDR3 has 14 residues. Trimming left V 1 base short and J 5 bases short, with 9 bases between. CDR1 and CDR2 from the germline V gene are SGHDN and FVKESK. In DNA form, the CDR3 reads TGTGCCAGCAGCCAAGCTGGACGGGACAATGAGCAGTTCTTC. Translated: CASSQAGRDNEQFF.